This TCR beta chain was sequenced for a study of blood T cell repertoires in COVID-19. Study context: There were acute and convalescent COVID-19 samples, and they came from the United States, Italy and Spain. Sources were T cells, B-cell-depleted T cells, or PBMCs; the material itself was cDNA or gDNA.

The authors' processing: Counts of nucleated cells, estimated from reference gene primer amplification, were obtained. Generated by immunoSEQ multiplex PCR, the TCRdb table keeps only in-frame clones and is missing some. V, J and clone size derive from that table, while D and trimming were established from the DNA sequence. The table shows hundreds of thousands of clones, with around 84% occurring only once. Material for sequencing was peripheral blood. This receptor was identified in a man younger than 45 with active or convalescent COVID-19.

CDR3 sequence reads: CASRRPDRLSYEQYF. In DNA form, the CDR3 reads TGTGCCAGCAGGAGACCGGACAGACTCTCCTACGAGCAGTACTTC. The V and J genes are TRBV6-4 and TRBJ2-7, with D maybe TRBD1 (6 bases). The CDR3 totals 15 residues. Germline V gives CDR1 MRHNA, CDR2 SNTAGT. V lost 6 bases and J 0 bases, leaving 15 bases between the germline ends.